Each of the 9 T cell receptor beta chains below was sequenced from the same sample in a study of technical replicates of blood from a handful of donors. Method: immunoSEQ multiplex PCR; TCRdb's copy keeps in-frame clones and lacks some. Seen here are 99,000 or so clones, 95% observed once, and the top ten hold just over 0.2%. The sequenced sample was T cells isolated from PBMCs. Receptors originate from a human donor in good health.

For the CDR3, the DNA is TGCGCCAGCAGCTTGTGGGGACAGACCTCCTACGAGCAGTACTTC. Its protein product is CASSLWGQTSYEQYF. The rearrangement links TRBV5-1 to TRBJ2-7; TRBD1 agrees at 7 bases. Germline values: CDR1 SGHRS, CDR2 YFSETQ. Trimming at V came to 1 base and at J to 0 bases, leaving 4 bases not matched to a gene. CDR3 length equals 15 residues.

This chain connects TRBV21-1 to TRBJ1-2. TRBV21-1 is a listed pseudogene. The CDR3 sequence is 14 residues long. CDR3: CASSKALLDYGYTF. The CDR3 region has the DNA TGTGCCAGCAGCAAAGCGCTATTGGACTATGGCTACACCTTC.

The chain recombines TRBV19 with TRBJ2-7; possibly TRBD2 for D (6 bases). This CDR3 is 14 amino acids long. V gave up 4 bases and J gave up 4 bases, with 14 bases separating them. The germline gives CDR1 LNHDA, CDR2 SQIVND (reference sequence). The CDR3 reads CASSRGESTYEQYF. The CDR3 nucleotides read TGTGCCAGTAGTAGGGGGGAATCCACTTACGAGCAGTACTTC.

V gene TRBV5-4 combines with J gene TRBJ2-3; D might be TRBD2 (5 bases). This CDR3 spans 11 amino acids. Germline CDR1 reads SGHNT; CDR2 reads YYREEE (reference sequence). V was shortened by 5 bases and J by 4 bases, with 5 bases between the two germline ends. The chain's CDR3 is CASREADTQYF. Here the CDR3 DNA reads TGTGCCAGCAGGGAGGCAGATACGCAGTATTTT.

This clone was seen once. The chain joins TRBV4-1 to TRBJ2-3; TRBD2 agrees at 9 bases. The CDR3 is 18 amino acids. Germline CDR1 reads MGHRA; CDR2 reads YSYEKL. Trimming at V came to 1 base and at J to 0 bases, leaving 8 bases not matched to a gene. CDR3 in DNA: TGCGCCAGCAGCCAAGGGTCAGCGGGAGGCGCTAGCACAGATACGCAGTATTTT. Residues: CASSQGSAGGASTDTQYF.

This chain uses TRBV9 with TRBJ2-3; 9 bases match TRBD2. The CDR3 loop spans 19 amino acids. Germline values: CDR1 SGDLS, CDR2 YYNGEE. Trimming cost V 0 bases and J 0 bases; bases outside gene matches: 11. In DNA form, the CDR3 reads TGTGCCAGCAGCGTAGCTGAGGGCTCTAGCGGGAAAAGCACAGATACGCAGTATTTT. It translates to CASSVAEGSSGKSTDTQYF.

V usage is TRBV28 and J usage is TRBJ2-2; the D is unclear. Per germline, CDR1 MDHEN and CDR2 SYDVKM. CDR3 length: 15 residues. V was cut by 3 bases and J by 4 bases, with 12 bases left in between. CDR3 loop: CASSLSSVGTGELFF. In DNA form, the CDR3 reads TGTGCCAGCAGTTTGTCTTCGGTCGGCACCGGGGAGCTGTTTTTT.

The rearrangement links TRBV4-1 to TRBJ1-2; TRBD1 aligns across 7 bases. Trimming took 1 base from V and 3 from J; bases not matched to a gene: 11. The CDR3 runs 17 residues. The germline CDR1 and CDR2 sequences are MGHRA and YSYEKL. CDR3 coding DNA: TGCGCCAGCAGCCAAGTGGACGGGACAGCCGATTACTATGGCTACACCTTC. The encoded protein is CASSQVDGTADYYGYTF.

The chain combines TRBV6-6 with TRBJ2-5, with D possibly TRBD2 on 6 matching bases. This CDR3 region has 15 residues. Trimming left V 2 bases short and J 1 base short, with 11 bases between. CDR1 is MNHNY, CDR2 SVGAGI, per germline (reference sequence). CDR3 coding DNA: TGTGCCAGCAGTTACAGGAGGGTACCCCAAGAGACCCAGTACTTC. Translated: CASSYRRVPQETQYF.